The next 27 T cell receptor beta chains were all read from a single sample in a study of CD8+ T cells in alopecia areata. Reverse transcribed after extraction, RNA yielded cDNA as the sequencing template. Some clones are missing from TCRdb's copy, which holds only in-frame ones; the method was immunoSEQ multiplex PCR. The sample consists of about 110,000 clones, 50% to 70% of them appearing once. Sequencing was carried out using NKG2D-low CD8+ T cells sorted from blood. The source is a human donor with alopecia areata.

The chain joins TRBV27 to TRBJ1-5; 8 bases match TRBD1. Germline CDR1 is MNHEY and CDR2 is SMNVEV (reference sequence). V shed 5 bases and J 10 bases; nucleotides not matched to a gene: 10. The CDR3 length is 14 residues. CDR3 sequence (DNA): TGTGCCAGCAGTGAGCGGACAGGGAGGGGACCCCAGCATTTT. This encodes CASSERTGRGPQHF.

V gene TRBV14 combines with J gene TRBJ2-5, with D maybe TRBD2 (5 bases). V gave up 3 bases and J gave up 3 bases, with 14 bases separating them. Germline CDR1 SGHDN, CDR2 FVKESK. The CDR3 has 15 residues. The DNA for the CDR3 is TGTGCCAGCAGCCAGGACTCTTCCCGCGAAGAGACCCAGTACTTC. It encodes CASSQDSSREETQYF.

V and J are TRBV7-8 and TRBJ2-3, with D uncertain. The CDR3 length is 12 residues. Germline loops: CDR1 SGHVS, CDR2 FQNEAQ. Trimming stripped 5 bases from V and 3 bases from J, with 6 bases between. The CDR3 is CASSRETDTQYF. The CDR3 DNA is TGTGCCAGCAGCCGTGAAACAGATACGCAGTATTTT.

The genes are TRBV27 and TRBJ2-1, with 13 bases identical to TRBD2. CDR1 is MNHEY and CDR2 is SMNVEV in the germline V gene (reference sequence). This CDR3 is built from 15 residues. The junction had 4 bases not matched to a gene; V was cut back by 2 bases and J by 9 bases. Here the CDR3 reads CASSLRTSGSFEQFF. DNA for the CDR3: TGTGCCAGCAGTTTAAGGACTAGCGGGAGCTTTGAGCAGTTCTTC.

V is TRBV7-2 and J is TRBJ2-3; TRBD2 matches at 7 bases. The ends lost 2 bases at V and 1 base at J; junction bases unmatched: 9. The CDR3 runs to 17 residues. Germline lookup yields CDR1 SGHTA and CDR2 FQGNSA. The CDR3 spells CASSLRAPSGRTDTQYF. The CDR3, as DNA: TGTGCCAGCAGCTTAAGGGCCCCTAGCGGTCGCACAGATACGCAGTATTTT.

The V call is TRBV2, the J call TRBJ2-1; D possibly matches TRBD1 or TRBD2 (6 bases each). This CDR3 is 11 amino acids long. Germline V gives CDR1 SNHLY, CDR2 FYNNEI. V was pared by 7 bases and J by 7 bases, with 8 bases between. The CDR3 DNA reads as TGTGCCAGCATAGGGGGGAATGAGCAGTTCTTC. Amino acids: CASIGGNEQFF.

The CDR3 spells CASSVDDNYGYTF. The CDR3 region has the DNA TGTGCCAGCAGCGTAGACGACAACTATGGCTACACCTTC. The chain is built from TRBV9 and TRBJ1-2; D call uncertain. The CDR3 sequence is 13 residues long. In germline, CDR1 is SGDLS, CDR2 YYNGEE. The V and J ends lost 0 bases and 2 bases respectively, with 5 bases between them.

The CDR3 DNA is TGTGCCAGCAGCGCCGAAGGGTCTACTTACAATGAGCAGTTCTTC. This sequence encodes CASSAEGSTYNEQFF. The chain uses TRBV9 and TRBJ2-1; unclear D gene. In germline, CDR1 is SGDLS, CDR2 YYNGEE. The CDR3 totals 15 residues. V lost 3 bases and J 4 bases, leaving 14 bases between the germline ends.

Points on this clone: Other nucleotide sequences from this sample produce the same CDR3. This chain joins TRBV7-9 and TRBJ2-7, with D hard to call. The germline V gene encodes CDR1 SEHNR and CDR2 FQNEAQ (reference sequence). The ends were cut back, 1 base at V and 4 bases at J, with 5 bases in the middle. The CDR3 extends over 12 amino acids. The DNA for the CDR3 is TGTGCCAGCAGCTTAGGGGTTTACGAGCAGTACTTC. It encodes CASSLGVYEQYF.

The chain recombines TRBV20-1 with TRBJ1-2; D might be TRBD1 (5 bases). Trimming removed 1 base from V and 6 bases from J, with 6 bases in between. The CDR3 totals 11 residues. Germline values: CDR1 DFQATT, CDR2 SNEGSKA (reference sequence). CDR3 DNA: TGCAGTGCTAGAGTGGGGGATGGCTACACCTTC. Translation: CSARVGDGYTF.

The chain couples TRBV29-1 to TRBJ2-7; 9 positions match TRBD1. Germline V gene data show CDR1 as SQVTM and CDR2 as ANQGSEA. Unmatched junction bases numbered 1, after V lost 4 bases and J lost 3 bases. This CDR3 has 12 amino acids. In DNA form, the CDR3 reads TGCAGCGTTGGACAGGGGGACTACGAGCAGTACTTC. It codes for CSVGQGDYEQYF.

The table lists this clone with a few counts. The J gene is TRBJ2-2, the V gene TRBV20-1; D gene unclear. The germline V and J ends were trimmed by 5 bases and 7 bases, with 8 bases remaining between them. The V gene's germline CDR1 is DFQATT and CDR2 SNEGSKA (reference sequence). The CDR3 is made up of 11 amino acids. The CDR3 coding sequence is TGCAGTGCTCCCCTCCGCGGGGAGCTGTTTTTT. Its translation is CSAPLRGELFF.

This chain links TRBV29-1 with TRBJ2-3; D not certain. Germline CDR1 reads SQVTM; CDR2 reads ANQGSEA. This CDR3 contains 12 residues. V was shortened by 3 bases and J by 1 base, with 5 bases between the two germline ends. This CDR3 reads CSVDPGTDTQYF. The CDR3 DNA reads as TGCAGCGTTGACCCCGGCACAGATACGCAGTATTTT.

V usage is TRBV15 and J usage is TRBJ2-7; 10 nucleotides align to TRBD2. Germline CDR1 is LNHNV and CDR2 is YYDKDF (reference sequence). The junction had 9 bases not matched to a gene; V was cut back by 3 bases and J by 4 bases. CDR3 length: 16 residues. The CDR3 here is CATSSESGRAAYEQYF. The CDR3, as DNA: TGTGCCACCAGCAGCGAGAGCGGGAGGGCGGCTTACGAGCAGTACTTC.

The chain links TRBV27 to TRBJ2-7; possibly TRBD2 for D (6 bases). The germline gives CDR1 MNHEY, CDR2 SMNVEV (reference sequence). This CDR3 region has 15 residues. The V end was cut by 1 base, the J end by 3 bases, with 13 bases between. As DNA, the CDR3 is TGTGCCAGCAGTTTATTCCTAGCGCCATACTACGAGCAGTACTTC. This translates into CASSLFLAPYYEQYF.

The V call is TRBV7-9, the J call TRBJ2-5, with 7 bases aligning to TRBD1. Germline CDR1 and CDR2: SEHNR and FQNEAQ (reference sequence). There are 14 residues in the CDR3. Trimming took 6 bases from V and 1 from J; bases not matched to a gene: 5. CDR3 coding DNA: TGTGCCAGCAGTACAGGGGTCCCCCAAGAGACCCAGTACTTC. The encoded protein is CASSTGVPQETQYF. Looking up the rest from reference TRBV7-9 and TRBJ2-5 gives the full variable domain: DTGVSQNPRHKITKRGQNVTFRCDPISEHNRLYWYRQTLGQGPEFLTYFQNEAQLEKSRLLSDRFSAERPKGSFSTLEIQRTEQGDSAMYLCASSTGVPQETQYFGPGTRLLVL.

The DNA for the CDR3 is TGTGCCAGTAGTCTGCCCAAGGAAGCTTTCTTT. Its translation: CASSLPKEAFF. The chain joins TRBV19 to TRBJ1-1; D not certain. This CDR3 has 11 residues. Germline CDR1 reads LNHDA; CDR2 reads SQIVND (reference sequence). Trimming took 5 bases from V and 8 from J, leaving 9 bases between them.

The genes are TRBV29-1 and TRBJ2-7; tentative D call: TRBD1 (6 bases). The CDR3 has 13 amino acids. CDR1 and CDR2 from the germline V gene are SQVTM and ANQGSEA. V was shortened by 6 bases and J by 0 bases, with 12 bases between the two germline ends. In DNA, the CDR3 is TGCAGCGTGACGACAGGTAACTCCTACGAGCAGTACTTC. Translating it yields CSVTTGNSYEQYF.

The chain links TRBV29-1 to TRBJ2-1; D possibly corresponds to TRBD2 (5 bases). The CDR3 totals 13 residues. Trimming pared 2 bases from V and 8 bases from J, leaving 13 bases between. Germline V CDR1 and CDR2: SQVTM, ANQGSEA. CDR3 DNA: TGCAGCGTTGAAATGCCTAGCCCCGATGAGCAGTTCTTC. Residues: CSVEMPSPDEQFF.

The rearrangement links TRBV29-1 to TRBJ2-1; tentatively, D is TRBD2 (6 bases). This CDR3 comprises 14 residues. Germline CDR1 is SQVTM and CDR2 is ANQGSEA. Trimming removed 6 bases from V and 8 bases from J, with 20 bases in between. This CDR3 reads CSVSVGSVVHEQFF. The DNA for the CDR3 is TGCAGCGTGAGTGTCGGGAGTGTTGTACATGAGCAGTTCTTC.

The J gene is TRBJ2-7, the V gene TRBV7-2; 9 bases are shared with TRBD2. The CDR3 runs 16 residues. Germline values: CDR1 SGHTA, CDR2 FQGNSA. J gave up 0 bases and V 1 base, and 4 bases lay outside the gene matches. CDR3 sequence: CASSLVVSGSSYEQYF. DNA for the CDR3: TGTGCCAGCAGCTTAGTTGTTAGCGGGAGCTCCTACGAGCAGTACTTC.

DNA of the CDR3: TGTGCCAGCAGTTACTCGGCGTCCTCAGATACGCAGTATTTT. It encodes CASSYSASSDTQYF. The J gene is TRBJ2-3, the V gene TRBV6-6, with D unclear. V was trimmed by 0 bases and J by 4 bases, leaving 8 bases between them. The CDR3 totals 14 residues. CDR1 and CDR2 from the germline V gene are MNHNY and SVGAGI (reference sequence).

This clone was counted a single time. This chain joins TRBV7-8 and TRBJ2-1; TRBD1 aligns across 8 bases. The germline V gene encodes CDR1 SGHVS and CDR2 FQNEAQ. V lost 5 bases to trimming and J lost 8 bases; unmatched junction nucleotides: 5. The CDR3 runs 13 residues. CDR3 amino acids: CASSTSTGDEQFF. In DNA form, the CDR3 reads TGTGCCAGCAGCACCTCGACAGGGGATGAGCAGTTCTTC.

Only a few counts were recorded for this clone. The chain employs TRBV7-9 and TRBJ2-7, with D uncertain. V dropped 1 base and J dropped 7 bases, with 8 bases sitting between them. Germline CDR1 is SEHNR and CDR2 is FQNEAQ (reference sequence). The CDR3 spans 12 residues. CDR3 protein: CASSLGLWEQYF. Written as DNA, the CDR3 is TGTGCCAGCAGCTTAGGGCTCTGGGAGCAGTACTTC.

Only a few counts were recorded for this clone. The V and J genes are TRBV10-3 and TRBJ1-2; D call uncertain. Germline CDR1 ENHRY, CDR2 SYGVKD. Trimming shortened V by 0 bases and J by 4 bases, and 6 bases separated the two germline ends. The CDR3 is 13 amino acids. DNA of the CDR3: TGTGCCATCAGTGAGTCGCCCAGCTATGGCTACACCTTC. Protein product: CAISESPSYGYTF.

This rearrangement joins TRBV2 to TRBJ2-5; perhaps TRBD1 as D (5 bases). Germline V CDR1 and CDR2: SNHLY, FYNNEI. Trimming removed 6 bases from V and 3 bases from J, with 8 bases in between. The CDR3 runs to 12 residues. The CDR3 region has the DNA TGTGCCAGCAGGCCCAGGGAAGAGACCCAGTACTTC. Amino acids: CASRPREETQYF.

The rearrangement links TRBV5-1 to TRBJ2-1; perhaps TRBD2 as D (6 bases). This CDR3 comprises 12 residues. CDR1 and CDR2 from the germline V gene are SGHRS and YFSETQ. Trimming left V 5 bases short and J 8 bases short, with 11 bases between. Here the CDR3 reads CASSTSGYEQFF. DNA of the CDR3: TGCGCCAGCAGTACGAGCGGGTATGAGCAGTTCTTC.